This T cell receptor (beta chain) was sequenced during a study of PD-1 blockade in mismatch repair-deficient tumors. As to this clone: The antigen is unknown.

The germline CDR1 and CDR2 sequences are MNHNY and SVGAGI (reference sequence). The trim removed 0 bases at V and 12 bases at J, leaving 6 bases unmatched. This CDR3 is built from 13 residues. The time point denotes: roughly ten-day in vitro stimulation with candidate neoantigen peptide 5. Every patient had mismatch repair deficiency by PCR or immunohistochemistry. TCR sequencing covered three patients who responded to pembrolizumab. A no-peptide control culture served as baseline for clone fold changes. Profiling relied on immunoSEQ multiplex PCR, and the TCRdb table lists in-frame clones only, not all of them. The profile shows about 15,000 clones, more than 80% of them singletons.

The specimen was cells cultured in vitro, collected from a patient treated with pembrolizumab. This receptor was obtained from an adult with mismatch repair-deficient cancer. The genes are TRBV6-6 and TRBJ2-5, with 8 bases that match TRBD2. This chain's CDR3 is CASSYSTLGREYF. In nucleotides, the CDR3 is TGTGCCAGCAGTTACTCGACACTCGGGAGGGAGTACTTC.